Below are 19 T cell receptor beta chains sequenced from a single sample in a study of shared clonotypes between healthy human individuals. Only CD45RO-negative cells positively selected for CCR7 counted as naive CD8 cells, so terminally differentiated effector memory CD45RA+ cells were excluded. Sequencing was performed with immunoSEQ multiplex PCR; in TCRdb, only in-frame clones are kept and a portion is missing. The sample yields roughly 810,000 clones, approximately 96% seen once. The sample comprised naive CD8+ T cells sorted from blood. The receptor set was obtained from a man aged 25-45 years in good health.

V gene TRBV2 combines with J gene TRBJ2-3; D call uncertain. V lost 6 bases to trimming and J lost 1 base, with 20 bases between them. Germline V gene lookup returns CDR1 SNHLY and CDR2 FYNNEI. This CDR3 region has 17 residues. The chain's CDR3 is CASRQHPPGPGTDTQYF. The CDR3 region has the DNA TGTGCCAGCAGACAACACCCTCCTGGCCCTGGCACAGATACGCAGTATTTT.

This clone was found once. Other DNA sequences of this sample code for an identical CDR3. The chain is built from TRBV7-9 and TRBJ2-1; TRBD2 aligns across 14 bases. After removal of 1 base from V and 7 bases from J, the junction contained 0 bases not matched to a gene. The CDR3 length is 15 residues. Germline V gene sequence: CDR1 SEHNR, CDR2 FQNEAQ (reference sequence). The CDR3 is CASSLGTSGRNEQFF. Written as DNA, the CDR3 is TGTGCCAGCAGCTTAGGGACTAGCGGGAGGAATGAGCAGTTCTTC.

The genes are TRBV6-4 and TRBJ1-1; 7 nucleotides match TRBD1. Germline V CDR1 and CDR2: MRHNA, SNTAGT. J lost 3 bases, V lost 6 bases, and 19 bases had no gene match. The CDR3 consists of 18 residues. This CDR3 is CASRLSGGTFLRDTEAFF. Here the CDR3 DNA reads TGTGCCAGCAGACTATCAGGGGGAACCTTCCTGCGGGACACTGAAGCTTTCTTT.

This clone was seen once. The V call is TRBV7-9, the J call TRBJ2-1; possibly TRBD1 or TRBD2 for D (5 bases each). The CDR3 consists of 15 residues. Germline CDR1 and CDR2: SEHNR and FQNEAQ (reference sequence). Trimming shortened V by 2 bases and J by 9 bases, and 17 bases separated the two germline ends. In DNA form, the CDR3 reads TGTGCCAGCAGCTTAAGGGACCATCACTCGGGTGAGCAGTTCTTC. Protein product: CASSLRDHHSGEQFF.

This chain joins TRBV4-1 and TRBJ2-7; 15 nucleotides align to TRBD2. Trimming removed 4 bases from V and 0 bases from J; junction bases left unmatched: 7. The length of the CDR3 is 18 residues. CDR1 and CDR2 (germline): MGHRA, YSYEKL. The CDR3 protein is CASSPGLAGGGSSYEQYF. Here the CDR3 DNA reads TGCGCCAGCAGCCCGGGACTAGCGGGAGGCGGGAGCTCCTACGAGCAGTACTTC.

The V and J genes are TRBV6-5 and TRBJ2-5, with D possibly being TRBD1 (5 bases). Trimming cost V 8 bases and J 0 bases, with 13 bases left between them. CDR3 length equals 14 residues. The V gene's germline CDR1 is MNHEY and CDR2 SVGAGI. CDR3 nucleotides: TGTGCCAGCTGGAAGCGACAGTACCAAGAGACCCAGTACTTC. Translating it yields CASWKRQYQETQYF.

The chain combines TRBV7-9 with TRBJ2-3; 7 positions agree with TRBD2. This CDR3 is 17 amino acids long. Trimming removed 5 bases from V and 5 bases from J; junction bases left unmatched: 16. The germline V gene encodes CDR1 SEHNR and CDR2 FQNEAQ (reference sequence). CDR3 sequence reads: CASSPYLSDGGKDTQYF. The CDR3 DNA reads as TGTGCCAGCAGCCCTTACCTGTCGGACGGGGGGAAAGATACGCAGTATTTT.

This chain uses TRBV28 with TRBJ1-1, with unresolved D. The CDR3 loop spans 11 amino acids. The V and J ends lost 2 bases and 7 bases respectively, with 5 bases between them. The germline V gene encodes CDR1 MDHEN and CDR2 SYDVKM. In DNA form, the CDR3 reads TGTGCCAGCAGTTTAGGATTTGAAGCTTTCTTT. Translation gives CASSLGFEAFF.

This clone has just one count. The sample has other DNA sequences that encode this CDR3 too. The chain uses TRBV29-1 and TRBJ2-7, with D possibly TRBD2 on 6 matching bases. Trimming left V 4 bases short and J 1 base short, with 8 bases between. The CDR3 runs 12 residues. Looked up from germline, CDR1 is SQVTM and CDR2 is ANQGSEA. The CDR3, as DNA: TGCAGCGTTGGGGACTCGTCCTACGAGCAGTACTTC. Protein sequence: CSVGDSSYEQYF.

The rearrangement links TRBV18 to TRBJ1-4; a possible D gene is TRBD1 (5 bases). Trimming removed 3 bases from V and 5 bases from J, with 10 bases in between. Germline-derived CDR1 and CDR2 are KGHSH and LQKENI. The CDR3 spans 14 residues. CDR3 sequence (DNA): TGTGCCAGCTCACCTGCAGGGACGAATGAAAAACTGTTTTTT. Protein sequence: CASSPAGTNEKLFF.

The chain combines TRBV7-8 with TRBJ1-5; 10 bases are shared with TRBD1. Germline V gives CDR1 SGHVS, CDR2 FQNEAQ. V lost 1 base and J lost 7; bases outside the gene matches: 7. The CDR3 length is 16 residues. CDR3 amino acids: CASSLGRQGARQPQHF. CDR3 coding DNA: TGTGCCAGCAGCTTAGGTCGACAGGGGGCCCGGCAGCCCCAGCATTTT.

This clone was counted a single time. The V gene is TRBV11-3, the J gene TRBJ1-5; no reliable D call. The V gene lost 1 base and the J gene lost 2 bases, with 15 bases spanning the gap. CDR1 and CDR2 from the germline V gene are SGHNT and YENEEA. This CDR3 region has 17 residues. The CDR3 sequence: CASSLVPAQRRNQPQHF. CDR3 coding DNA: TGTGCCAGCAGCTTAGTGCCCGCGCAGAGACGCAATCAGCCCCAGCATTTT.

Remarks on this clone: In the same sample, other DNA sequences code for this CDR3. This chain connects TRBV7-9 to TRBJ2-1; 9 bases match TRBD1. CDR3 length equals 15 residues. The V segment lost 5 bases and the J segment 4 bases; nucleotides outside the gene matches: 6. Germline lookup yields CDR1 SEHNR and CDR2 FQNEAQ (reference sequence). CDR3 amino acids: CASSPRDRAYNEQFF. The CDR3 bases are TGTGCCAGCAGCCCACGGGACAGGGCTTACAATGAGCAGTTCTTC. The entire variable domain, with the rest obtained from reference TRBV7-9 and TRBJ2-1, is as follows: DTGVSQNPRHKITKRGQNVTFRCDPISEHNRLYWYRQTLGQGPEFLTYFQNEAQLEKSRLLSDRFSAERPKGSFSTLEIQRTEQGDSAMYLCASSPRDRAYNEQFFGPGTRLTVL.

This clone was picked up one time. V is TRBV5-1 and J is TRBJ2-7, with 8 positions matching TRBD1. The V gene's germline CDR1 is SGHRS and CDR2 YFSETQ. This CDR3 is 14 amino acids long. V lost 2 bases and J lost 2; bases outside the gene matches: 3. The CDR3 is CASSFTTGAYEQYF. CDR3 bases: TGCGCCAGCAGCTTCACGACAGGGGCCTACGAGCAGTACTTC.

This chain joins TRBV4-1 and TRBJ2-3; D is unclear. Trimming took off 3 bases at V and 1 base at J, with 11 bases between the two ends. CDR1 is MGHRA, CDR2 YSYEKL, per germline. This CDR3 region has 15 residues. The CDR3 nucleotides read TGCGCCAGCAGCCACGAGTCAATTGGCACAGATACGCAGTATTTT. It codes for CASSHESIGTDTQYF.

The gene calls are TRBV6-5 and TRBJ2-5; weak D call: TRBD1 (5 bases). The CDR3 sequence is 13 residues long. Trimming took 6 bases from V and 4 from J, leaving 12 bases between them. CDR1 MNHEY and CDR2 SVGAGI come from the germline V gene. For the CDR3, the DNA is TGTGCCAGCAGCCCAGATAGGGGAGAGACCCAGTACTTC. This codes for CASSPDRGETQYF.

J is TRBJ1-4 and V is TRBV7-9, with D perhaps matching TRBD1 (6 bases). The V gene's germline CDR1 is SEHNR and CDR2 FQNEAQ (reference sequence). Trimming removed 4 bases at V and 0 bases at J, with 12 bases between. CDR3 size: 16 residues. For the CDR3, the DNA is TGTGCCAGCAGCTACTCGGGACAAGCAACTAATGAAAAACTGTTTTTT. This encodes CASSYSGQATNEKLFF. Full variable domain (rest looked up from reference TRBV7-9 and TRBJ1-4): DTGVSQNPRHKITKRGQNVTFRCDPISEHNRLYWYRQTLGQGPEFLTYFQNEAQLEKSRLLSDRFSAERPKGSFSTLEIQRTEQGDSAMYLCASSYSGQATNEKLFFGSGTQLSVL.

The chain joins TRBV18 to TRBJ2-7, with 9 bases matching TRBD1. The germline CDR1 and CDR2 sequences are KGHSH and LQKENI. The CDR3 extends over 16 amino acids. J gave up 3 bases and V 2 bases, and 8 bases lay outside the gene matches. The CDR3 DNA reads TGTGCCAGCTCACCAGAGACAGGGGGAGTCCTCTACGAGCAGTACTTC. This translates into CASSPETGGVLYEQYF.

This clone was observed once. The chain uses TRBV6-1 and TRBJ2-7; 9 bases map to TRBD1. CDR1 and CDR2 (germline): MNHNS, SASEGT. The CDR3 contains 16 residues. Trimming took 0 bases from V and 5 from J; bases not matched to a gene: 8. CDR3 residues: CASSEALRTGAHEQYF. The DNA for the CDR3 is TGTGCCAGCAGTGAAGCCCTCAGGACAGGGGCCCACGAGCAGTACTTC.